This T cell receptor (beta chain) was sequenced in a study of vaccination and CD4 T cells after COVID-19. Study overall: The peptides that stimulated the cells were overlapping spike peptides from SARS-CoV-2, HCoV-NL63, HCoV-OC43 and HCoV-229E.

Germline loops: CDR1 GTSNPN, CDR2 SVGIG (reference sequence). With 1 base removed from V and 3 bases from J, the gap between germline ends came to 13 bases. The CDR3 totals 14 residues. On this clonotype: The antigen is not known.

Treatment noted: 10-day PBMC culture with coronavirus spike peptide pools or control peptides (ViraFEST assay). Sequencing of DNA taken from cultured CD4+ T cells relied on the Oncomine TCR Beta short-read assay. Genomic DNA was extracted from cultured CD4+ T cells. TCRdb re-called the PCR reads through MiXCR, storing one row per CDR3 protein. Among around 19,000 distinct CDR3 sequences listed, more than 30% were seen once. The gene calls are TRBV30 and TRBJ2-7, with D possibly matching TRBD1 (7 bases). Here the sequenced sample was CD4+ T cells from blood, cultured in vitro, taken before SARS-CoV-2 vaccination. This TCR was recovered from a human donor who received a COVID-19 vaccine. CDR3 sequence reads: CAWSGGDSGYEQYF. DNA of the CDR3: TGTGCCTGGAGTGGGGGGGACAGCGGCTACGAGCAGTACTTC.